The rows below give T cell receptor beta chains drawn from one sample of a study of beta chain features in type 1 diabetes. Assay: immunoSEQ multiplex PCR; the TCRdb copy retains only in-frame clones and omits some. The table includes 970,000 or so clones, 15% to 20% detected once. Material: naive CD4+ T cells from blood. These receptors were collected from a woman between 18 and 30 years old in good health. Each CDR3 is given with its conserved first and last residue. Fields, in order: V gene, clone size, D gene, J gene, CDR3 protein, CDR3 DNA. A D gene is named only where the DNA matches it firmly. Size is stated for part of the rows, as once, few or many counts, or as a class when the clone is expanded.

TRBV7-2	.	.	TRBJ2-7	CASSTPLSAPWEQYF	TGTGCCAGCAGCACTCCGTTGTCCGCCCCATGGGAGCAGTACTTC
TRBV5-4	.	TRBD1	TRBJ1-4	CASSQTGQGARGEKLFF	TGTGCCAGCAGCCAAACGGGACAGGGGGCGCGGGGTGAAAAACTGTTTTTT
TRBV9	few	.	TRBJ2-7	CASSVRDRGSSYEQYF	TGTGCCAGCAGCGTGAGGGATAGGGGGAGCTCCTACGAGCAGTACTTC
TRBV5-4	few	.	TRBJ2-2	CASRIRDSNTGELFF	TGTGCCAGCAGAATAAGGGACTCCAACACCGGGGAGCTGTTTTTT
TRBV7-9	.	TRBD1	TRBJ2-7	CANSFLTGVSYEQYF	TGTGCCAACAGCTTTCTAACAGGGGTAAGCTACGAGCAGTACTTC
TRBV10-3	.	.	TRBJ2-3	CAISESVGAPTDTQYF	TGTGCCATCAGTGAGTCGGTAGGGGCGCCCACAGATACGCAGTATTTT
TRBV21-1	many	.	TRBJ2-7	CASSRLRRFYEQYF	TGTGCCAGCAGCAGGTTGAGGAGATTCTACGAGCAGTACTTC
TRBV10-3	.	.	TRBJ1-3	CAISMPTSGNTIYF	TGTGCCATCAGCATGCCGACCTCTGGAAACACCATATATTTT
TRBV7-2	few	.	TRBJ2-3	CASSPGLSAADTQYF	TGTGCCAGCAGCCCGGGACTTTCCGCCGCGGATACGCAGTATTTT
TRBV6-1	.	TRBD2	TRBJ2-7	CASSEIPTSGGSYEQYF	TGTGCCAGCAGTGAAATCCCCACTAGCGGGGGCTCCTACGAGCAGTACTTC
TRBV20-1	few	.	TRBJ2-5	CSARVRETQYF	TGCAGTGCCAGGGTCCGGGAGACCCAGTACTTC
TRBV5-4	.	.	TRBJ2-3	CASSLARTTHTQYF	TGTGCCAGCAGCTTGGCCAGGACGACGCATACGCAGTATTTT
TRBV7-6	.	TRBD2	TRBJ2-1	CASTLGTTSYNEQFF	TGTGCCAGCACGTTGGGGACTACCAGCTACAATGAGCAGTTCTTC
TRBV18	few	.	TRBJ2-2	CASSPMHPALYGELFF	TGTGCCAGCTCACCAATGCATCCGGCGCTGTACGGGGAGCTGTTTTTT
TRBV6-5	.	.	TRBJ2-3	CAISNLAPSDTQYF	TGTGCCATCAGCAATCTAGCGCCCTCAGATACGCAGTATTTT
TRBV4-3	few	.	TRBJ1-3	CASSQAAGNTIYF	TGCGCCAGCAGCCAAGCGGCGGGAAACACCATATATTTT
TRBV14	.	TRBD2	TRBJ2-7	CASSQGGTSLYEQYF	TGTGCCAGCAGCCAAGGGGGGACTAGTCTCTACGAGCAGTACTTC
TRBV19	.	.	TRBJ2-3	CASSRGRDTSRDTQYF	TGTGCCAGTAGTAGGGGCAGGGATACATCCCGAGATACGCAGTATTTT
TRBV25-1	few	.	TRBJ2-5	CASSLDEETQYF	TGTGCCAGCAGTTTGGACGAAGAGACCCAGTACTTC
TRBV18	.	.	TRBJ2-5	CASSPLQDLQETQYF	TGTGCCAGCTCACCCCTACAGGATCTCCAAGAGACCCAGTACTTC
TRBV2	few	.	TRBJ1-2	CASSDNYGYTF	TGTGCCAGCAGTGATAACTATGGCTACACCTTC
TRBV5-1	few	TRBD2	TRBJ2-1	CASSLDAGGFYNEQFF	TGCGCCAGCAGCTTGGATGCGGGAGGGTTCTACAATGAGCAGTTCTTC
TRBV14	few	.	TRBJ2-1	CASSQDVQGQQFF	TGTGCCAGCAGCCAAGATGTGCAGGGGCAGCAGTTCTTC
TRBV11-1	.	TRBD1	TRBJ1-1	CASTNPTRQGARGTEAFF	TGTGCCAGCACCAATCCAACTCGTCAGGGGGCGCGGGGCACTGAAGCTTTCTTT
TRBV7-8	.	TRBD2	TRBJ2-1	CASSLESGKAFF	TGTGCCAGCAGCTTAGAGAGCGGGAAAGCGTTCTTC
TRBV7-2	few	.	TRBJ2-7	CASSFSQQDEQYF	TGTGCCAGCAGTTTCAGCCAGCAGGACGAGCAGTACTTC
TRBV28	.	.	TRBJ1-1	CASRHTGTGIMNTEAFF	TGTGCCAGCAGGCATACAGGAACAGGGATCATGAACACTGAAGCTTTCTTT
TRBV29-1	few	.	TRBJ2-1	CSVRKGSGLDNEQFF	TGCAGCGTTCGAAAGGGTTCAGGCCTGGACAATGAGCAGTTCTTC
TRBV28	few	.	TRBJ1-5	CASSFWNQPQHF	TGTGCCAGCAGTTTTTGGAATCAGCCCCAGCATTTT
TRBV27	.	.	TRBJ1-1	CASSFNRVAEAFF	TGTGCCAGCAGTTTTAATAGGGTTGCTGAAGCTTTCTTT
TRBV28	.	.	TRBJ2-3	CASGPNGADTQYF	TGTGCCAGCGGGCCGAACGGCGCAGATACGCAGTATTTT
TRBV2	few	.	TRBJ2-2	CASSAQGPNTGELFF	TGTGCCAGCAGTGCACAGGGTCCGAACACCGGGGAGCTGTTTTTT
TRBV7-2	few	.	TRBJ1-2	CASRLVGDYTF	TGTGCCAGCAGATTAGTGGGAGACTACACCTTC
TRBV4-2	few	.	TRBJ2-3	CASSQVTADTQYF	TGTGCCAGCAGCCAAGTGACGGCGGATACGCAGTATTTT
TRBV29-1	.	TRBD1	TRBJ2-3	CSVEGLVDRGGTDTQYF	TGCAGCGTTGAAGGCCTCGTAGACAGGGGGGGCACAGATACGCAGTATTTT
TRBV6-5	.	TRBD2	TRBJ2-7	CASSFLAGVGEQYF	TGTGCCAGCAGTTTTTTAGCGGGAGTGGGTGAGCAGTACTTC
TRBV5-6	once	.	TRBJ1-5	CASSLSGYQPQHF	TGTGCCAGCAGCTTGTCGGGGTATCAGCCCCAGCATTTT
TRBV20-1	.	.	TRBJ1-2	CSARETYGYTF	TGCAGTGCTAGAGAGACCTATGGCTACACCTTC
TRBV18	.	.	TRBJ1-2	CASSRSRSEDYGYTF	TGTGCCAGCTCACGGAGTCGGTCCGAGGACTATGGCTACACCTTC
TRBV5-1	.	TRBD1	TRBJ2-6	CASSWKNRGRYSGANVLTF	TGCGCCAGCAGCTGGAAGAACAGGGGGCGGTACTCTGGGGCCAACGTCCTGACTTTC
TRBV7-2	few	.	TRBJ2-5	CASSLRGNQETQYF	TGTGCCAGCAGCTTAAGGGGGAACCAAGAGACCCAGTACTTC
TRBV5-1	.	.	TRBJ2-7	CASSTDSTYEQYF	TGCGCCAGCAGCACCGACAGTACCTACGAGCAGTACTTC
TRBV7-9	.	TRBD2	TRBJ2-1	CASSFGLAGAREQFF	TGTGCCAGCAGCTTCGGACTAGCGGGAGCTCGGGAGCAGTTCTTC
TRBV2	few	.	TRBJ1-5	CASSEISTGQPQHF	TGTGCCAGCAGTGAAATTAGTACAGGCCAGCCCCAGCATTTT
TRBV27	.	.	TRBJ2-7	CASSLKPGRVHEQYF	TGTGCCAGCAGTTTAAAACCCGGCAGGGTACACGAGCAGTACTTC
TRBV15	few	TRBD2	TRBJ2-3	CATSRDGREGSDTQYF	TGTGCCACCAGCAGAGATGGGCGGGAGGGATCAGATACGCAGTATTTT
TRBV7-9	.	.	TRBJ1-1	CASSLTGNTEAFF	TGTGCCAGCAGCCTAACAGGGAACACTGAAGCTTTCTTT
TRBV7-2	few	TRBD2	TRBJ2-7	CASRPAGTSGYEQYF	TGTGCCAGCAGGCCAGCCGGGACTAGCGGATACGAGCAGTACTTC
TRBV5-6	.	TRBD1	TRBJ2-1	CASSFGQGAGFEQFF	TGTGCCAGCAGCTTCGGACAGGGGGCAGGGTTTGAGCAGTTCTTC
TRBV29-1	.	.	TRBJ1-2	CSVEGGRTNIYGYTF	TGCAGCGTTGAAGGGGGACGGACTAATATCTATGGCTACACCTTC
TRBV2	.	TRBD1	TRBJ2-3	CASSQWGQGDTQYF	TGTGCCAGCAGTCAGTGGGGACAGGGGGATACGCAGTATTTT
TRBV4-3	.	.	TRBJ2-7	CASSQDFVGVTYEQYF	TGCGCCAGCAGCCAAGACTTTGTAGGGGTGACCTACGAGCAGTACTTC
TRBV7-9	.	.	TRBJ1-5	CASSSWDEDWQPQHF	TGTGCCAGCAGCTCATGGGACGAGGATTGGCAGCCCCAGCATTTT
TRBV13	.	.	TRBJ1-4	CASSLLGWGRATNEKLFF	TGTGCCAGCAGCTTATTGGGATGGGGTAGGGCAACTAATGAAAAACTGTTTTTT